This TCR beta chain was identified during a study of CD8 T cells in ankylosing spondylitis. This CDR3 spans 20 amino acids. V was cut by 5 bases and J by 0 bases, with 25 bases left in between. Germline V gene sequence: CDR1 SNHLY, CDR2 FYNNEI. Quantitative 5'-RACE was performed with molecular barcodes, and it yielded the TCR beta libraries. Using its own MiXCR run on the 5' RACE reads, TCRdb lists one record per CDR3 protein. The table records tens of thousands of distinct CDR3 sequences, around 30% of them present only once. The rearrangement uses TRBV2 and TRBJ1-4; no clear D. Sequences were obtained from synovial fluid, either unsorted or a sorted T cell fraction (not recorded which). This clonotype originated in a male donor with ankylosing spondylitis. The CDR3 region is CASSFPGGGPQIATNEKLFF. Here the CDR3 DNA reads TGTGCCAGCAGTTTCCCCGGCGGAGGGCCCCAGATTGCAACTAATGAAAAACTGTTTTTT.